This T cell receptor beta chain comes out of a study of response to subunit inactivated influenza vaccine listed by TCRdb under 2018. Broadly, across the study: Deep quantitative profiling of the T cell receptor repertoire was used in the study to follow responses to a trivalent subunit inactivated influenza vaccine.

The time point tag for this specimen amounts to: 45 days after influenza vaccine administration. Libraries were built with RT-PCR. The reads were generated on an Illumina HiSeq 2500. TCRdb trimmed the raw reads at Q25, called clones with MiXCR and kept productive beta chains. Every entry covers one CDR3 protein and lists the most common genes and DNA from its rows. This sample comprises approximately 500,000 distinct CDR3 sequences, 13% of them detected only once. The top ten clones comprise around 13% of the sample. Ends trimmed: V by 4 bases, J by 6 bases; bases unmatched to a gene: 5. The germline V gene gives CDR1 as SGDLS and CDR2 as YYNGEE. Taken from cysteine to phenylalanine, the CDR3 has 14 residues. The kept DNA is CDR3 alone, 42 bases in frame from the first base. About this clonotype: Its antigen is unknown. No base quality values were provided; no much bigger clone lies one nucleotide off.

General study outcomes and caveats: The authors proposed that each seasonal influenza vaccination may bring in only a limited number of new T cells.

The sequences come from PBMCs from blood, collected about 40 days after vaccination. The receptor comes from a man aged 45-65 years who received an inactivated influenza vaccine. Donor details come from another sample of the same person, matched by shared clones. The chain was built from TRBV9 and TRBJ2-1, with 9 central nucleotides matching TRBD2. For the CDR3, the sequence is CASSPGLASNEQFF. In nucleotide form, the sequence is TGTGCCAGCAGCCCGGGACTAGCTAGCAATGAGCAGTTCTTC.